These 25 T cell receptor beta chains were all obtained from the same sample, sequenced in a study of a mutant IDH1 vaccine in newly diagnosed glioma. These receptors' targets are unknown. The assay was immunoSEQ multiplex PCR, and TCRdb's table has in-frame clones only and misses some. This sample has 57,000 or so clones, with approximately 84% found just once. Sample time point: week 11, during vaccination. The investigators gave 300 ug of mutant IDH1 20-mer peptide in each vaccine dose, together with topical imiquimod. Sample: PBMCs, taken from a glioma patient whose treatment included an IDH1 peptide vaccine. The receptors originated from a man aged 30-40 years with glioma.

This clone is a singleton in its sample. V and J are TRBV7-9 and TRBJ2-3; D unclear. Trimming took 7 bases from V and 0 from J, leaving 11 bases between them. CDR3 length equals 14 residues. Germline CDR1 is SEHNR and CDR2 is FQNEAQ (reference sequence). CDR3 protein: CASTSLGSTDTQYF. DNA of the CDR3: TGTGCCAGCACCAGTCTCGGTAGCACAGATACGCAGTATTTT.

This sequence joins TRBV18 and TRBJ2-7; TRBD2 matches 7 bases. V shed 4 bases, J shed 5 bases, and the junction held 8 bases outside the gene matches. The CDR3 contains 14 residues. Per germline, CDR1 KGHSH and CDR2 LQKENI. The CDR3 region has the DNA TGTGCCAGCTCACTGCCGACTAGCAAAGACGAGCAGTACTTC. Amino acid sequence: CASSLPTSKDEQYF.

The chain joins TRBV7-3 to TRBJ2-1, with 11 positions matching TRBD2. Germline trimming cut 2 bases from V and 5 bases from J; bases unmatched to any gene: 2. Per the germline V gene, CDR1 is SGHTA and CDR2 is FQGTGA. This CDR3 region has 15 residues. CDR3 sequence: CASSLSGLADNEQFF. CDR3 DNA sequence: TGTGCCAGCAGCTTATCGGGACTAGCGGACAATGAGCAGTTCTTC.

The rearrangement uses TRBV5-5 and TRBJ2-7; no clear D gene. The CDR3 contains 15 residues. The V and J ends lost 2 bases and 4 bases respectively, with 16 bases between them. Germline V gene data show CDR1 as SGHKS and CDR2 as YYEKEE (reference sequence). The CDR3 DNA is TGTGCCAGCAGCTTTAGGACGGAGCGTGCTTACGAGCAGTACTTC. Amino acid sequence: CASSFRTERAYEQYF.

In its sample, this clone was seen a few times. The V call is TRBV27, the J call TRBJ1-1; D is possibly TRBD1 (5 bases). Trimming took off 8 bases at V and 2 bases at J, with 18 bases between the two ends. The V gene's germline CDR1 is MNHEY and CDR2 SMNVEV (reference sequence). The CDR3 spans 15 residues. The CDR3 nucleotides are TGTGCCAGCTTTCCCGCCTACAGGAGAAACACTGAAGCTTTCTTT. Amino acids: CASFPAYRRNTEAFF.

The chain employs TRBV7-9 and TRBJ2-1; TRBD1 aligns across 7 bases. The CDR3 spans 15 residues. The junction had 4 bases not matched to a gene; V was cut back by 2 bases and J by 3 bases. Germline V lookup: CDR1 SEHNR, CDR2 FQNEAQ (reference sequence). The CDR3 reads CASSLRDSHYNEQFF. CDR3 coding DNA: TGTGCCAGCAGCTTACGGGACAGCCACTACAATGAGCAGTTCTTC.

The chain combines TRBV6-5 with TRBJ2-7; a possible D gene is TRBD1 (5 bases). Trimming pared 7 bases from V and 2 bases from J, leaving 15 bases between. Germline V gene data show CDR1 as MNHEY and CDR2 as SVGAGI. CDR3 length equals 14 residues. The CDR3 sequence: CASTSKQAPYEQYF. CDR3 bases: TGTGCCAGCACTTCTAAACAGGCCCCCTACGAGCAGTACTTC.

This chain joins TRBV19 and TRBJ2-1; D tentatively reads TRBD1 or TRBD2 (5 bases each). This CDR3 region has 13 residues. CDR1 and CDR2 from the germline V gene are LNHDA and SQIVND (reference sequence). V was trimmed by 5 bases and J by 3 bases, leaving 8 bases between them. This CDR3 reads CASSRDHYNEQFF. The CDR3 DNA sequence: TGTGCCAGTAGTCGGGACCACTACAATGAGCAGTTCTTC.

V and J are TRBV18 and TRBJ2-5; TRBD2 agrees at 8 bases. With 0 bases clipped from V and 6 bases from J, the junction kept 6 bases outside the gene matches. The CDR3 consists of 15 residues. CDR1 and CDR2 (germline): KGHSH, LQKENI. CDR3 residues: CASSPPGLVIKTQYF. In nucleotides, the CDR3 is TGTGCCAGCTCACCACCGGGACTAGTGATAAAGACCCAGTACTTC.

DNA for the CDR3: TGTGCCACAAAACTAGCGGGGGGGAATGAGCAGTTCTTC. Translating gives CATKLAGGNEQFF. The chain couples TRBV10-3 to TRBJ2-1; 13 bases match TRBD2. The CDR3 runs to 13 residues. The V segment lost 10 bases and the J segment 7 bases; nucleotides outside the gene matches: 4. CDR1 and CDR2 from the germline V gene are ENHRY and SYGVKD.

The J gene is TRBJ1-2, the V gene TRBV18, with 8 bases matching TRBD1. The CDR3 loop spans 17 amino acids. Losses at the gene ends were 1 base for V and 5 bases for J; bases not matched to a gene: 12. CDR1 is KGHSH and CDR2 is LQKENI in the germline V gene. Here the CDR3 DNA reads TGTGCCAGCTCACCACGCGGTAATACAGGGGGAAGTTATGGCTACACCTTC. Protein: CASSPRGNTGGSYGYTF.

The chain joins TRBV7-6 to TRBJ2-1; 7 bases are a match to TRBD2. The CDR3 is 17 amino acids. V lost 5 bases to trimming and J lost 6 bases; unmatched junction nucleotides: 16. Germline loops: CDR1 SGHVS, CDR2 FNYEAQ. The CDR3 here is CASSPGGGEYGCNEQFF. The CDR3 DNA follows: TGTGCCAGCAGCCCAGGTGGGGGGGAGTATGGTTGCAATGAGCAGTTCTTC. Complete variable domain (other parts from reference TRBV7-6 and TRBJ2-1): GAGVSQSPRYKVTKRGQDVALRCDPISGHVSLYWYRQALGQGPEFLTYFNYEAQQDKSGLPNDRFSAERPEGSISTLTIQRTEQRDSAMYRCASSPGGGEYGCNEQFFGPGTRLTVL.

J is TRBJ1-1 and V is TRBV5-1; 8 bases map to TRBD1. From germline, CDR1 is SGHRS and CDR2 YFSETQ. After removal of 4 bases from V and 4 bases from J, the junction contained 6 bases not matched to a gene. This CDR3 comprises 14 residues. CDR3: CASSPGQGGTEAFF. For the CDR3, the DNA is TGCGCCAGCAGCCCCGGACAGGGAGGCACTGAAGCTTTCTTT.

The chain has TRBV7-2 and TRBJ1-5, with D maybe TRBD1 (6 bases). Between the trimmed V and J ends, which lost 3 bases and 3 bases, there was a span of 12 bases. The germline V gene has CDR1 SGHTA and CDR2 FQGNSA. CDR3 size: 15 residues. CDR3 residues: CASSLWGAFNQPQHF. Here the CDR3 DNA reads TGTGCCAGCAGCTTGTGGGGGGCCTTCAATCAGCCCCAGCATTTT. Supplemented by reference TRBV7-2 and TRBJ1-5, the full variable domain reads GAGVSQSPSNKVTEKGKDVELRCDPISGHTALYWYRQSLGQGLEFLIYFQGNSAPDKSGLPSDRFSAERTGGSVSTLTIQRTQQEDSAVYLCASSLWGAFNQPQHFGDGTRLSIL.

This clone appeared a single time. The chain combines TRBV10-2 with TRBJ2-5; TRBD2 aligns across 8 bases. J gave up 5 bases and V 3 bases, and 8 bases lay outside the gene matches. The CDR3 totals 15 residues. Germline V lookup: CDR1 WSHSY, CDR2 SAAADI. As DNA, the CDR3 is TGCGCCAGCAGTGATCCGCGGGGGGCGGGGGAGACCCAGTACTTC. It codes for CASSDPRGAGETQYF.

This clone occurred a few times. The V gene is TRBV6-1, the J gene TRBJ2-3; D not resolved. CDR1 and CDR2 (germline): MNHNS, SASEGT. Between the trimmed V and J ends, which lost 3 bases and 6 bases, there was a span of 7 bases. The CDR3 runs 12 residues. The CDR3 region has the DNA TGTGCCAGCAGTGAGAGGTTCGATACGCAGTATTTT. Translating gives CASSERFDTQYF.

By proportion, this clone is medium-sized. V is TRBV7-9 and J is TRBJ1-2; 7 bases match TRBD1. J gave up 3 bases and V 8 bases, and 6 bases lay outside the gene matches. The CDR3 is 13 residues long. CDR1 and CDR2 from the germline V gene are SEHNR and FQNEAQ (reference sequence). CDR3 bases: TGTGCCAGCGGTCGACAGGGTTACTATGGCTACACCTTC. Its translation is CASGRQGYYGYTF. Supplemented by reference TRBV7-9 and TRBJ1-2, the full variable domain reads DTGVSQNPRHKITKRGQNVTFRCDPISEHNRLYWYRQTLGQGPEFLTYFQNEAQLEKSRLLSDRFSAERPKGSFSTLEIQRTEQGDSAMYLCASGRQGYYGYTFGSGTRLTVV.

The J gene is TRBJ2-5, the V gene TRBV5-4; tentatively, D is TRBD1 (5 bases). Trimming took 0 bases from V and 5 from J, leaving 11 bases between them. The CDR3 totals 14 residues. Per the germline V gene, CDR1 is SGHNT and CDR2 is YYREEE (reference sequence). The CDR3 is CASSLDARAETQYF. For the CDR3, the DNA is TGTGCCAGCAGCTTGGACGCCAGGGCCGAGACCCAGTACTTC.

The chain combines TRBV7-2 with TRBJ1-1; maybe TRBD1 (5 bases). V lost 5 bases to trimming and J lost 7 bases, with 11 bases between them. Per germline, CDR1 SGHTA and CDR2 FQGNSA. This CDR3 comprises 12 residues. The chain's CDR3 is CASSVNRIEAFF. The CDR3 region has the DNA TGTGCCAGCAGCGTGAACAGGATTGAAGCTTTCTTT.

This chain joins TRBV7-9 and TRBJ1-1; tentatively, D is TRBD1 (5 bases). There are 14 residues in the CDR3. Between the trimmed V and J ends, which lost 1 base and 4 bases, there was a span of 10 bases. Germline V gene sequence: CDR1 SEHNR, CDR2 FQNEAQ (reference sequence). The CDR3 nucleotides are TGTGCCAGCAGCTTAGGGGCGGGACGCACTGAAGCTTTCTTT. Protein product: CASSLGAGRTEAFF.

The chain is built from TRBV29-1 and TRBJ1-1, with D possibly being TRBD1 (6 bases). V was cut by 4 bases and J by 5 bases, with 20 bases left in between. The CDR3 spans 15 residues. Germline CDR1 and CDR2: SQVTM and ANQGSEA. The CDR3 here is CSVVSLGGGETEAFF. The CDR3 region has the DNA TGCAGCGTTGTTTCTCTAGGGGGTGGGGAAACTGAAGCTTTCTTT.

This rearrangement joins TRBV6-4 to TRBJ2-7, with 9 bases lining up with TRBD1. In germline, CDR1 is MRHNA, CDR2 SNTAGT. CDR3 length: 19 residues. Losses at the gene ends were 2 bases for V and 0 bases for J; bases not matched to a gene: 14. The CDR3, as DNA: TGTGCCAGCAGTGACCCTCTCCCCCATACAGGGGGCAGCTCCTACGAGCAGTACTTC. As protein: CASSDPLPHTGGSSYEQYF.

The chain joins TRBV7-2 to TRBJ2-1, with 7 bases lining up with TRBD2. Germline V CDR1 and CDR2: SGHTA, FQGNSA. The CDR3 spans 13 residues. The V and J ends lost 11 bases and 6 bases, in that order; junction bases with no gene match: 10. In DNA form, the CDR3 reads TGTGCCGGGGAGGGGACGATCTCCAATGAGCAGTTCTTC. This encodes CAGEGTISNEQFF.

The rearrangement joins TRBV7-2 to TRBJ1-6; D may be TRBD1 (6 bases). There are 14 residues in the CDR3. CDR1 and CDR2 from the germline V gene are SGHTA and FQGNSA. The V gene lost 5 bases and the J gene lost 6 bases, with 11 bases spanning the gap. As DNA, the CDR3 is TGTGCCAGCAGCGGAGGACAGCGTAATTCACCCCTCCACTTT. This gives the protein CASSGGQRNSPLHF. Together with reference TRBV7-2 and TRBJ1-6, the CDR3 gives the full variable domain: GAGVSQSPSNKVTEKGKDVELRCDPISGHTALYWYRQSLGQGLEFLIYFQGNSAPDKSGLPSDRFSAERTGGSVSTLTIQRTQQEDSAVYLCASSGGQRNSPLHFGNGTRLTVT.

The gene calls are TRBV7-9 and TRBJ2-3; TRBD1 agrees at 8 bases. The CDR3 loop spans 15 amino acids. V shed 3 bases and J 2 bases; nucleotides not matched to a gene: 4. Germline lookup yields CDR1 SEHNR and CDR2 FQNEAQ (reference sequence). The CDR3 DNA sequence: TGTGCCAGCAGCTTCGGGACAGGATTCACAGATACGCAGTATTTT. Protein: CASSFGTGFTDTQYF.